Given below is one T cell receptor (beta chain) in context. An end of the junction does not agree with germline; a read error may underlie this. The source of the sample is a study of a mutant IDH1 vaccine in newly diagnosed glioma. In the study overall: Sex among treated patients split around 62% male, about 40% female; mean age was roughly 42 years.

The repertoire was sequenced with immunoSEQ multiplex PCR; TCRdb's copy has only in-frame clones and lacks some. The repertoire holds approximately 25,000 clones, with 93% as singletons. CDR3 length: 13 amino acids. Per the germline V gene, CDR1 is MNHEY and CDR2 is SMNVEV (reference sequence). This sample's time point: baseline, week 1 (first vaccination visit). The sample's treatment: pre-vaccination baseline after standard-of-care therapy. Sample: PBMCs, taken from a glioma patient treated with radiotherapy, temozolomide or both. The source is a man aged 40-50 years with glioma. The chain employs TRBV27 and TRBJ1-2; D is possibly TRBD1 (5 bases). CDR3 protein: CAGSPGRGAGYTF. The CDR3 nucleotides read TGTGCCGGCAGTCCGGGGAGGGGAGCGGGCTACACCTTC.